This TCR beta chain was recorded in a study of cytomegalovirus exposure and HLA in healthy donors. Whole-study results and caveats: With further analysis later on, most CMV-associated TCR beta chains appeared HLA-restricted.

PCR employed 60 Vbeta and 13 Jbeta primers. Assay used: immunoSEQ multiplex PCR; TCRdb lists only in-frame clones, some missing. The repertoire table contains 50,000 to 80,000 clones. A remark on this clone: Its cognate antigen is unknown.

The CDR3 totals 14 residues. The germline CDR1 and CDR2 sequences are GTSNPN and SVGIG (reference sequence). Trimming removed 3 bases from V and 2 bases from J, with 11 bases in between. The origin of this receptor is a woman younger than 35 in good health and CMV-seronegative. The rearrangement links TRBV30 to TRBJ1-3; D is unresolved. The sample comprised PBMCs. CDR3 nucleotide sequence: TGTGCCTGGAGCAAAATAGAGGCTGGAAACACCATATATTTT. It encodes CAWSKIEAGNTIYF.